Listed here are 24 T cell receptor beta chains from one sample, sequenced in a study of blood T cells in healthy people across ages. The second PCR ran about 6 to 11 cycles with a sample-barcoded 5' primer and J-beta primers. TCRdb re-called the 5' RACE reads through MiXCR, storing one row per CDR3 protein. The sample lists about 1,400,000 distinct CDR3 sequences, roughly 59% occurring once. Sample: blood. Source of these receptors: a young man in good health.

V usage is TRBV4-3 and J usage is TRBJ1-6; TRBD1 is a possible D gene (5 bases). V was clipped by 0 bases and J by 9 bases, with 15 bases between them. Per germline, CDR1 LGHNA and CDR2 YSLEER. The CDR3 sequence is 16 residues long. CDR3 sequence: CASSQDKGVDISPLHF. DNA for the CDR3: TGCGCCAGCAGCCAAGATAAAGGAGTGGACATTTCACCCCTCCACTTT.

In this sample, this clonotype turned up a few times. The chain uses TRBV4-1 and TRBJ2-7; TRBD1 might be the D (5 bases). Trimming stripped 1 base from V and 2 bases from J, with 12 bases between. Per the germline V gene, CDR1 is MGHRA and CDR2 is YSYEKL. The CDR3 extends over 15 amino acids. The CDR3 spells CASSQAPTDTYEQYF. The CDR3 DNA sequence: TGCGCCAGCAGCCAAGCTCCGACAGATACCTACGAGCAGTACTTC.

The chain recombines TRBV7-2 with TRBJ2-1; 8 nucleotides align to TRBD2. CDR1 is SGHTA and CDR2 is FQGNSA in the germline V gene. Germline trimming cut 4 bases from V and 7 bases from J; bases unmatched to any gene: 6. This CDR3 contains 14 residues. CDR3 residues: CASSSRTSLNEQFF. The CDR3 coding sequence is TGTGCCAGCAGCTCGCGGACTAGCCTTAATGAGCAGTTCTTC.

V and J are TRBV12-3 or TRBV12-4 and TRBJ1-2, with 9 bases aligning to TRBD1. The CDR3 covers 14 residues. Germline trimming cut 5 bases from V and 8 bases from J; bases unmatched to any gene: 9. This chain's CDR3 is CASSPPGQGRGYTF. CDR3 DNA sequence: TGTGCCAGCAGTCCTCCGGGACAGGGTCGAGGCTACACCTTC.

V and J are TRBV18 and TRBJ2-5; D is possibly TRBD2 (5 bases). The J call may be faulty, since TRBJ2-7 better matches the DNA end. The CDR3 totals 15 residues. Looked up from germline, CDR1 is KGHSH and CDR2 is LQKENI. The CDR3 loop is CASSPSAERPDEQYF. DNA of the CDR3: TGTGCCAGCTCACCTTCAGCGGAGAGGCCCGACGAGCAGTACTTC.

This sequence joins TRBV20-1 and TRBJ2-3, with 11 bases fitting TRBD2. Germline CDR1 reads DFQATT; CDR2 reads SNEGSKA (reference sequence). The CDR3 runs to 17 residues. V lost 3 bases and J lost 2; bases outside the gene matches: 10. CDR3 loop: CSARPGRLAGITDTQYF. The CDR3 coding sequence is TGCAGTGCTAGGCCCGGGCGACTAGCGGGGATCACAGATACGCAGTATTTT.

The rearrangement uses TRBV14 and TRBJ1-2, with D possibly matching TRBD1 (5 bases). Trimming removed 1 base from V and 6 bases from J, with 15 bases in between. Looked up from germline, CDR1 is SGHDN and CDR2 is FVKESK. The CDR3 has 15 amino acids. The CDR3 loop is CASSQALRGADGYTF. In nucleotides, the CDR3 is TGTGCCAGCAGCCAAGCTCTCCGGGGCGCAGATGGCTACACCTTC. Full variable domain (outside the CDR3, taken from reference TRBV14 and TRBJ1-2): EAGVTQFPSHSVIEKGQTVTLRCDPISGHDNLYWYRRVMGKEIKFLLHFVKESKQDESGMPNNRFLAERTGGTYSTLKVQPAELEDSGVYFCASSQALRGADGYTFGSGTRLTVV.

This chain links TRBV6-5 with TRBJ2-5; D perhaps matches TRBD2 (6 bases). The V and J ends lost 6 bases and 11 bases respectively, with 25 bases between them. The CDR3 sequence is 15 residues long. Germline CDR1 MNHEY, CDR2 SVGAGI. The CDR3 coding sequence is TGTGCCAGCAGAACCCGGAGGAGGGCCCACAATGAGCAGTACTTC. Protein: CASRTRRRAHNEQYF.

This rearrangement joins TRBV20-1 to TRBJ1-3; D uncertain. This CDR3 contains 14 residues. V lost 3 bases and J lost 1, with 10 bases in between. The germline CDR1 and CDR2 sequences are DFQATT and SNEGSKA (reference sequence). In DNA, the CDR3 is TGCAGTGCTAGTCGGACCGGGTCTGGAAACACCATATATTTT. Translated, it gives CSASRTGSGNTIYF.

This rearrangement joins TRBV15 to TRBJ1-2; D not certain. The V gene's germline CDR1 is LNHNV and CDR2 YYDKDF (reference sequence). V shed 0 bases and J shed 4 bases, with 6 bases lying between them. The CDR3 is made up of 13 amino acids. CDR3 loop: CATSRDGSYGYTF. CDR3 nucleotides: TGTGCCACCAGCAGAGATGGCTCCTATGGCTACACCTTC.

V usage is TRBV5-5 and J usage is TRBJ2-5; 11 bases agree with TRBD1. The end of the DNA is better explained by TRBJ2-7, so the J call may be wrong. Germline-derived CDR1 and CDR2 are SGHKS and YYEKEE (reference sequence). This CDR3 region has 18 residues. The CDR3 bases are TGTGCCAGCAGCTCTCCGGGACAGGGGGTACCTCCATCCTACGAGCAGTACTTC. Amino acids: CASSSPGQGVPPSYEQYF.

The chain carries TRBV4-1 and TRBJ2-1, with TRBD1 matching over 8 bases. Near its end, the DNA agrees better with TRBJ2-7, so the J call may be wrong. The CDR3 totals 15 residues. Germline-derived CDR1 and CDR2 are MGHRA and YSYEKL. The CDR3 coding sequence is TGCGCCAGCAGCCAACAGGGGGCCTCCTACAATGAGCAGTACTTC. Residues: CASSQQGASYNEQYF.

The chain links TRBV18 to TRBJ1-1, with unresolved D. This CDR3 contains 14 residues. Germline lookup yields CDR1 KGHSH and CDR2 LQKENI. V was cut by 6 bases and J by 5 bases, with 16 bases left in between. The CDR3 sequence: CASSGAGERTEAFF. For the CDR3, the DNA is TGTGCCAGCTCGGGTGCGGGAGAGAGGACTGAAGCTTTCTTT.

J is TRBJ2-3 and V is TRBV4-1, with D maybe TRBD2 (5 bases). Trimming stripped 11 bases from V and 8 bases from J, with 17 bases between. This CDR3 region has 12 residues. CDR1 MGHRA and CDR2 YSYEKL come from the germline V gene. The CDR3 sequence is CAVGFTEGTQYF. The CDR3 nucleotides are TGCGCCGTCGGCTTTACCGAGGGTACGCAGTATTTT.

The chain combines TRBV29-1 with TRBJ1-5, with D unclear. V was trimmed by 8 bases and J by 9 bases, leaving 20 bases between them. CDR3 size: 13 residues. CDR1 is SQVTM, CDR2 ANQGSEA, per germline. The CDR3 DNA reads as TGCAGCTTTCGACACGGGGAGTTAGGGCCCCAGCATTTT. Protein: CSFRHGELGPQHF.

The chain carries TRBV5-5 and TRBJ1-5, with D unclear. Trimming took off 4 bases at V and 6 bases at J, with 8 bases between the two ends. From germline, CDR1 is SGHKS and CDR2 YYEKEE (reference sequence). The CDR3 is 12 amino acids. DNA for the CDR3: TGTGCCAGCAGCGCCGAGGGTCAGCCCCAGCATTTT. It encodes CASSAEGQPQHF. The full variable domain, completed using reference TRBV5-5 and TRBJ1-5, is DAGVTQSPTHLIKTRGQQVTLRCSPISGHKSVSWYQQVLGQGPQFIFQYYEKEERGRGNFPDRFSARQFPNYSSELNVNALLLGDSALYLCASSAEGQPQHFGDGTRLSIL.

This rearrangement joins TRBV7-2 to TRBJ1-2; D gene unclear. The CDR3 runs to 11 residues. Trimming shortened V by 5 bases and J by 6 bases, and 7 bases separated the two germline ends. CDR1 and CDR2 (germline): SGHTA, FQGNSA. The DNA of the CDR3 is TGTGCCAGCAGCCCCTCGGATGGCTACACCTTC. Amino acids: CASSPSDGYTF.

CDR3 DNA: TGCGCCAGCAGTGCCGGGACACTCTATGGCTACACCTTC. The encoded protein is CASSAGTLYGYTF. The chain carries TRBV10-2 and TRBJ1-2, with a weak D call TRBD1 (6 bases). The CDR3 is 13 amino acids. Trimming pared 4 bases from V and 4 bases from J, leaving 10 bases between. Looked up from germline, CDR1 is WSHSY and CDR2 is SAAADI.

This clonotype was seen only a few times. V is TRBV6-4 and J is TRBJ2-3; 8 bases map to TRBD2. Germline V gene data show CDR1 as MRHNA and CDR2 as SNTAGT. After removal of 6 bases from V and 4 bases from J, the junction contained 6 bases not matched to a gene. The CDR3 contains 14 residues. The CDR3 DNA reads as TGTGCCAGCAGCCAACGAGCGGGGGCAGATACGCAGTATTTT. Its protein is CASSQRAGADTQYF.

This clonotype has just one count. V usage is TRBV20-1 and J usage is TRBJ2-7; 7 bases fit TRBD1. Germline lookup yields CDR1 DFQATT and CDR2 SNEGSKA (reference sequence). The CDR3 length is 14 residues. V gave up 5 bases and J gave up 0 bases; unmatched junction bases: 7. The CDR3 nucleotides read TGCAGTGCTCTTACCGACAGGGTCTCCTACGAGCAGTACTTC. Encoded protein: CSALTDRVSYEQYF.

This clonotype was seen more than once but under ten times. This chain connects TRBV28 to TRBJ1-2; D remains ambiguous. The CDR3 has 18 amino acids. Deletions cut 3 bases from V and 6 bases from J, with 26 bases between. Germline V CDR1 and CDR2: MDHEN, SYDVKM. Here the CDR3 DNA reads TGTGCCAGCAGTTTCCGAGGGATTTATGGCGGAGGAGCGGATGGCTACACCTTC. As protein: CASSFRGIYGGGADGYTF.

This clonotype has more than one count but fewer than ten. This chain uses TRBV4-3 with TRBJ2-7; no clear D gene. The V and J ends lost 0 bases and 1 base respectively, with 10 bases between them. The CDR3 spans 15 residues. Germline-derived CDR1 and CDR2 are LGHNA and YSLEER. CDR3 sequence reads: CASSQDSYTSYEQYF. In DNA form, the CDR3 reads TGCGCCAGCAGCCAAGATAGTTACACTTCCTACGAGCAGTACTTC.

V is TRBV4-2 and J is TRBJ2-5, with unresolved D. The tail of the sequence fits TRBJ2-7 better, so the J call may be wrong. This CDR3 is built from 14 residues. Germline V gene lookup returns CDR1 LGHNA and CDR2 YNFKEQ. For the CDR3, the DNA is TGTGCCAGCAGCCAAGAAGACCTTTCCTACGAGCAGTACTTC. It is translated as CASSQEDLSYEQYF.

The V and J genes are TRBV12-3 or TRBV12-4 and TRBJ2-7; tentatively, D is TRBD1 (5 bases). This CDR3 region has 14 residues. The V and J ends lost 6 bases and 2 bases respectively, with 14 bases between them. CDR3 DNA sequence: TGTGCCAGCAGCCACAATGACAGAACCTACGAGCAGTACTTC. It specifies CASSHNDRTYEQYF.